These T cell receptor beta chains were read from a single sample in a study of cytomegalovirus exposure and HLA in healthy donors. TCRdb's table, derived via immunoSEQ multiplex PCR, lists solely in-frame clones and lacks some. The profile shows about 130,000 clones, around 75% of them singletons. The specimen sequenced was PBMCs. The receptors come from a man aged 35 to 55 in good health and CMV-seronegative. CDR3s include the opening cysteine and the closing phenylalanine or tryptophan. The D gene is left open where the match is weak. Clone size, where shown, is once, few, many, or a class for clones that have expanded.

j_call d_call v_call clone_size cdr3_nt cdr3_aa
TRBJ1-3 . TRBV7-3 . TGTGCCAGCACCGATAGGCAGCGCTCTGGAAACACCATATATTTT CASTDRQRSGNTIYF
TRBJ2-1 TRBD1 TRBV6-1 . TGTGCCAGCTGTAGGGACAGGACCTACAATGAGCAGTTCTTC CASCRDRTYNEQFF
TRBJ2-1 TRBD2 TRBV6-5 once TGTGCCAGCAGTCAAAGGACTAGCGGGCACAATGAGCAGTTCTTC CASSQRTSGHNEQFF
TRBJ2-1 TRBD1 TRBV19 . TGTGCCAGTAGTATAGGACAGGGGTCCTACAATGAGCAGTTCTTC CASSIGQGSYNEQFF
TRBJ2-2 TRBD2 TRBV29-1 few TGCAGCGTTGAAGAAGTGGAAACTAGCGGGGTCGGGGAGCTGTTTTTT CSVEEVETSGVGELFF
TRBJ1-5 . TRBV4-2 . TGTGCCAGCAGCCAAGAGGGAGGGAACCGCAATCAGCCCCAGCATTTT CASSQEGGNRNQPQHF
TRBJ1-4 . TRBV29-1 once TGCAGCGTGACGGGAACGACTAATGAAAAACTGTTTTTT CSVTGTTNEKLFF
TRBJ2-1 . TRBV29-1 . TGCAGCGTTGAAGGATCCCTTTCCCACCCCGGCAATGAGCAGTTCTTC CSVEGSLSHPGNEQFF
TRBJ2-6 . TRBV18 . TGTGCCAGCTCACCAGGGCCCCAGCTCTCTGGGGCCAACGTCCTGACTTTC CASSPGPQLSGANVLTF
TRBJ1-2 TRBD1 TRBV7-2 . TGTGCCAGTAGAACAGGGGGCGCCGGCTACACCTTC CASRTGGAGYTF
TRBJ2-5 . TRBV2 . TGTGCCAGCAGCCAATCTAGCGTTCCTGGGGAGACCCAGTACTTC CASSQSSVPGETQYF
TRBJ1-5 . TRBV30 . TGTGCCTGGAGTAGGCCCCTGGGGGCCGAACAGCCCCAGCATTTT CAWSRPLGAEQPQHF
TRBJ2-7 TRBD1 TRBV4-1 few TGCGCCAGCAGCCAATCACAAGGGACAGGGGGAAACGAGCAGTACTTC CASSQSQGTGGNEQYF
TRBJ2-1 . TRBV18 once TGTGCCAGCTCACCACCGGGTGACACTAATGAGCAGTTCTTC CASSPPGDTNEQFF
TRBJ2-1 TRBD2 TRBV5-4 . TGTGCCAGCAGCTTGGTGGCGGGGGGATACAATGAGCAGTTCTTC CASSLVAGGYNEQFF
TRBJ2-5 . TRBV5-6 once TGTGCCAGCAGCTTGGAGGGGGACCCCTGGACCCAGTACTTC CASSLEGDPWTQYF
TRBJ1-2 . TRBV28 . TGTGCCAGCAGTAGTTCGGGGGGCGCGAAGGGCTACACCTTC CASSSSGGAKGYTF
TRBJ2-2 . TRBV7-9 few TGTGCCAGCAGCTCAAAGAGAGGGACGAACACCGGGGAGCTGTTTTTT CASSSKRGTNTGELFF
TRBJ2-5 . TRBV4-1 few TGCGCCAGCAGCCAAGATCGAGAGACCCAGTACTTC CASSQDRETQYF
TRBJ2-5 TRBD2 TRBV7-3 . TGTGCCAGCAGCTTAACGGGAGGGCCGCGGGAGACCCAGTACTTC CASSLTGGPRETQYF
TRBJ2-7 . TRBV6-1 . TGTGCCAGCAGTGGGCGGGACGGGTACGAGCAGTACTTC CASSGRDGYEQYF
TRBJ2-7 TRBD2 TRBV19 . TGTGCCAGCGAAAGCGGGGCCGGATACGAGCAGTACTTC CASESGAGYEQYF
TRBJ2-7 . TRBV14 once TGTGCCAGCAGCCCGAATCCGGGGGCCTACGAGCAGTACTTC CASSPNPGAYEQYF
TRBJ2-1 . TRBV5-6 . TGTGCCAGCAGCTTTCTAATTTGGAGCTCCTACAATGAGCAGTTCTTC CASSFLIWSSYNEQFF
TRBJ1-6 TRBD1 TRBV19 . TGTGCCAGTAGTACCCGGACAGGGTGGGAATCACCCCTCCACTTT CASSTRTGWESPLHF
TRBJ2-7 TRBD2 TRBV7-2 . TGTGCCAGCAGCCTATGGACTAGCGGGGTCTACGAGCAGTACTTC CASSLWTSGVYEQYF
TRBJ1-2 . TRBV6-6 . TGTGCCAGCAGTTACGAGGAGTATGGCTACACCTTC CASSYEEYGYTF
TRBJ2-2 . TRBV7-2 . TGTGCCAGCAGCCCACGCGGTTGGTCCGGGGAGCTGTTTTTT CASSPRGWSGELFF
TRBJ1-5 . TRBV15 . TGTGCCACCCGGGATAGCAATCAGCCCCAGCATTTT CATRDSNQPQHF
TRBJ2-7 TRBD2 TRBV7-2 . TGTGCCAGCAGTTTTAGCGGGGATAGCTCCTACGAGCAGTACTTC CASSFSGDSSYEQYF
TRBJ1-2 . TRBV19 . TGTGCCAGTAGTAAAGACGGGTATGGCTACACCTTC CASSKDGYGYTF
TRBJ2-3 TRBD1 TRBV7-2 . TGTGCCAGCAGCTTAGGGACAGGGGCTTCAGATACGCAGTATTTT CASSLGTGASDTQYF
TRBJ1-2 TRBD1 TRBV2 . TGTGCCAGCGGACAGGCCTATGGCTACACCTTC CASGQAYGYTF
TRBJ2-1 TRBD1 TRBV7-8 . TGTGCCAGCAGCTTAGTGACAGGGGGGAAGAATGAGCAGTTCTTC CASSLVTGGKNEQFF
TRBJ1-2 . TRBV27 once TGTGCCAGCAGCCTCCCCCCCCCAGGGGTCTATGGCTACACCTTC CASSLPPPGVYGYTF
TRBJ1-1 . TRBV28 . TGTGCCAGCAGGTTTGGAGGGGAAGCTTTCTTT CASRFGGEAFF
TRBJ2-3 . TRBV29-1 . TGCAGCGTGGTTTTGGCGGGAAGCACAGATACGCAGTATTTT CSVVLAGSTDTQYF
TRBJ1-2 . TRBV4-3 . TGCGCCAGCAGCCAAGATGCTGTTGGGTCAGGGAAAGGCTACACCTTC CASSQDAVGSGKGYTF
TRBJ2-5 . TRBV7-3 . TGTGCCAGCAGCTTATTAGGCGGGAACCAAGAGACCCAGTACTTC CASSLLGGNQETQYF
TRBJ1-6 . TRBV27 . TGTGCCAGCAGGGCCGGGACATGGGCAGGGTCACCCCTCCACTTT CASRAGTWAGSPLHF
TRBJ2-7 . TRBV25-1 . TGTGCCAGCAGTGATGCGGGGATGCGGGGCTACGAGCAGTACTTC CASSDAGMRGYEQYF
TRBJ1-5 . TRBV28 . TGTGCCAGCAGTTCTACCCAGGAGGCCCAGCATTTT CASSSTQEAQHF